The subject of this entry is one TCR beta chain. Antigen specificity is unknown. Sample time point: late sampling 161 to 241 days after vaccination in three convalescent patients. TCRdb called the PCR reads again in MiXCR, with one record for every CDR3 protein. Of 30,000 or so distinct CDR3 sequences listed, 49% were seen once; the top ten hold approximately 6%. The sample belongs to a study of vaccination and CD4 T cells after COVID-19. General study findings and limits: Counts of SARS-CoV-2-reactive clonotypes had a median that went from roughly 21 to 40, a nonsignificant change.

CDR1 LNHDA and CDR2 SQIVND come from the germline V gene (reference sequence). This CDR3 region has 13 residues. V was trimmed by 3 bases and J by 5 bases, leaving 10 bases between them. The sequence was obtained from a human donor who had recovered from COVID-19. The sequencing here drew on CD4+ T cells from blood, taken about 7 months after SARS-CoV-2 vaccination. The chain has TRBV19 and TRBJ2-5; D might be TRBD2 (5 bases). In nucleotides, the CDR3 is TGTGCCAGTAGTATTAGCGTTAAGGAGACCCAGTACTTC. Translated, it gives CASSISVKETQYF.